This T cell receptor (beta chain) is from a study of PD-1 blockade in mismatch repair-deficient tumors. Study-level background: Patients had about eleven mismatch repair-deficient cancer types and were previously treated and progressing.

The study, taken as a whole, reports: After pembrolizumab, tumor-resident clones rose rapidly, then generally contracted before radiologic responses.

Method: immunoSEQ multiplex PCR; TCRdb's copy keeps in-frame clones and lacks some. The table records 85,000 to 130,000 clones, approximately 83% of them present only once. Comment on this clone: Its antigen is currently unknown.

Every patient had mismatch repair deficiency by PCR or immunohistochemistry. The TCR-sequenced patients were a few responders to pembrolizumab. CDR1 SEHNR and CDR2 FQNEAQ come from the germline V gene (reference sequence). The CDR3 contains 13 residues. The V and J genes are TRBV7-9 and TRBJ2-7; D is undetermined. This clonotype was obtained from an adult with mismatch repair-deficient cancer. The specimen was peripheral blood, collected around 8 months after starting pembrolizumab. CDR3 nucleotides: TGTGCAGTAGAGGTCCGTAGCTCCTACGAGCAGTACTTC. Protein product: CAVEVRSSYEQYF.